This passage covers 27 T cell receptor beta chains from one sample sequenced in a study of cytomegalovirus exposure and HLA in healthy donors. PCR employed 60 Vbeta and 13 Jbeta primers. Profiled with immunoSEQ multiplex PCR; TCRdb holds only in-frame clones, not every one. The sample lists tens of thousands of clones; 82% were seen once. The sequencing sample was made of PBMCs. These receptor sequences come from a young woman in good health and CMV-seronegative.

The rearrangement joins TRBV27 to TRBJ1-3; 7 bases match TRBD1. The CDR3 covers 15 residues. The junction had 4 bases not matched to a gene; V was cut back by 2 bases and J by 3 bases. Germline CDR1 reads MNHEY; CDR2 reads SMNVEV (reference sequence). Here the CDR3 DNA reads TGTGCCAGCAGTTTAGCAGGGGGTGTTGGAAACACCATATATTTT. It codes for CASSLAGGVGNTIYF.

The V and J genes are TRBV7-6 and TRBJ2-1; TRBD2 matches at 9 bases. V lost 8 bases and J lost 2; bases outside the gene matches: 13. CDR1 is SGHVS and CDR2 is FNYEAQ in the germline V gene. This CDR3 contains 17 residues. The CDR3 bases are TGTGCCAGCGCGCCTGCGGGCGGGAGGGCCGCCTACAATGAGCAGTTCTTC. Encoded protein: CASAPAGGRAAYNEQFF. Combining the CDR3 with reference TRBV7-6 and TRBJ2-1 gives the whole variable domain GAGVSQSPRYKVTKRGQDVALRCDPISGHVSLYWYRQALGQGPEFLTYFNYEAQQDKSGLPNDRFSAERPEGSISTLTIQRTEQRDSAMYRCASAPAGGRAAYNEQFFGPGTRLTVL.

The genes are TRBV28 and TRBJ2-5, with 8 nucleotides matching TRBD2. The V gene's germline CDR1 is MDHEN and CDR2 SYDVKM. The CDR3 is 11 residues long. With V trimmed by 6 bases and J by 11 bases, 5 bases remained unmatched. CDR3 region: CASSGGGEQYF. CDR3 bases: TGTGCCAGCAGCGGGGGGGGTGAGCAGTACTTC.

This sequence joins TRBV30 and TRBJ2-2; 7 bases align to TRBD2. With 5 bases clipped from V and 5 bases from J, the junction kept 8 bases outside the gene matches. This CDR3 spans 14 amino acids. The germline CDR1 and CDR2 sequences are GTSNPN and SVGIG (reference sequence). CDR3 amino acids: CAWARGERTGELFF. CDR3 nucleotide sequence: TGTGCCTGGGCCCGGGGGGAGAGGACCGGGGAGCTGTTTTTT. Full variable domain (outside the CDR3, taken from reference TRBV30 and TRBJ2-2): SQTIHQWPATLVQPVGSPLSLECTVEGTSNPNLYWYRQAAGRGLQLLFYSVGIGQISSEVPQNLSASRPQDRQFILSSKKLLLSDSGFYLCAWARGERTGELFFGEGSRLTVL.

The rearrangement links TRBV5-1 to TRBJ2-7; TRBD1 agrees at 9 bases. Germline trimming cut 3 bases from V and 2 bases from J; bases unmatched to any gene: 3. CDR1 is SGHRS, CDR2 YFSETQ, per germline. This CDR3 has 14 residues. Here the CDR3 DNA reads TGCGCCAGCAGCTCGGGACAGGGTACCTACGAGCAGTACTTC. Residues: CASSSGQGTYEQYF.

The chain links TRBV5-1 to TRBJ1-4, with 7 bases fitting TRBD1. The CDR3 is 17 residues long. Trimming took 4 bases from V and 0 from J; bases not matched to a gene: 9. Germline-derived CDR1 and CDR2 are SGHRS and YFSETQ. DNA of the CDR3: TGCGCCAGCAGCCCTTCGGGGACAGCCCCAACTAATGAAAAACTGTTTTTT. This codes for CASSPSGTAPTNEKLFF.

The chain combines TRBV6-1 with TRBJ2-2; 12 bases match TRBD1. V lost 3 bases to trimming and J lost 6 bases; unmatched junction nucleotides: 2. Germline V gene sequence: CDR1 MNHNS, CDR2 SASEGT. This CDR3 has 15 residues. CDR3 coding DNA: TGTGCCAGCAGTGAGGGACAGGGGGCGCCCGGGGAGCTGTTTTTT. Residues: CASSEGQGAPGELFF.

Details on this clone: Compared with germline, one end of the junction differs, possibly owing to a read error. V and J are TRBV5-6 and TRBJ2-6, with TRBD2 matching over 11 bases. Germline CDR1 is SGHDT and CDR2 is YYEEEE. The CDR3 is 17 amino acids. CDR3 DNA: TGTGCCAGCAGCCCGGGACTAGCGGTCTCTGGGGCCAACGGCCTGACTTTC. It is translated as CASSPGLAVSGANGLTF.

V and J are TRBV15 and TRBJ2-1; 7 nucleotides align to TRBD2. J gave up 14 bases and V 5 bases, and 27 bases lay outside the gene matches. Germline V gene data show CDR1 as LNHNV and CDR2 as YYDKDF (reference sequence). The CDR3 has 18 residues. The chain's CDR3 is CATSGRGVGRYLGVAKFF. CDR3 nucleotides: TGTGCCACCAGCGGGAGAGGTGTCGGGAGGTACCTTGGGGTCGCAAAGTTCTTC.

This clone was recorded only once. This chain links TRBV4-1 with TRBJ1-1; D perhaps matches TRBD1 (5 bases). The V and J ends lost 1 base and 5 bases respectively, with 14 bases between them. The CDR3 runs to 15 residues. CDR1 and CDR2 from the germline V gene are MGHRA and YSYEKL. The DNA for the CDR3 is TGCGCCAGCAGCCAAGCCGGGGGAGGTTGGACTGAAGCTTTCTTT. Translated, it gives CASSQAGGGWTEAFF.

The chain is built from TRBV4-1 and TRBJ2-3; 8 nucleotides line up with TRBD2. V lost 1 base to trimming and J lost 4 bases; unmatched junction nucleotides: 4. The CDR3 totals 15 residues. Per the germline V gene, CDR1 is MGHRA and CDR2 is YSYEKL. The CDR3 DNA reads TGCGCCAGCAGCCAAGGAGCGGGAGTGTCAGATACGCAGTATTTT. Protein: CASSQGAGVSDTQYF.

V and J are TRBV27 and TRBJ1-6, with a tentative D call TRBD1 (6 bases). The germline V gene encodes CDR1 MNHEY and CDR2 SMNVEV (reference sequence). This CDR3 is built from 16 residues. Deletions cut 5 bases from V and 3 bases from J, with 14 bases between. CDR3 sequence: CASSLTGPDYNSPLHF. CDR3 DNA sequence: TGTGCCAGCAGTCTTACAGGGCCTGACTATAATTCACCCCTCCACTTT.

The chain couples TRBV2 to TRBJ1-2; D gene ambiguous. The CDR3 totals 11 residues. The germline gives CDR1 SNHLY, CDR2 FYNNEI. V lost 8 bases and J 7 bases, leaving 11 bases between the germline ends. The CDR3 region has the DNA TGTGCCAGCGGCAATTTCTTTGGCTACACCTTC. Its protein is CASGNFFGYTF.

This clone was seen a handful of times. The chain recombines TRBV28 with TRBJ2-2, with D possibly being TRBD1 (5 bases). CDR1 is MDHEN, CDR2 SYDVKM, per germline. The CDR3 has 15 amino acids. V lost 1 base to trimming and J lost 1 base, with 7 bases between them. In DNA form, the CDR3 reads TGTGCCAGCAGTTTATTAGACAGGAACACCGGGGAGCTGTTTTTT. Protein product: CASSLLDRNTGELFF. Full variable domain (remainder filled in from reference TRBV28 and TRBJ2-2): DVKVTQSSRYLVKRTGEKVFLECVQDMDHENMFWYRQDPGLGLRLIYFSYDVKMKEKGDIPEGYSVSREKKERFSLILESASTNQTSMYLCASSLLDRNTGELFFGEGSRLTVL.

V and J are TRBV6-5 and TRBJ1-1; 9 nucleotides align to TRBD1. V shed 3 bases and J 11 bases; nucleotides not matched to a gene: 13. CDR1 and CDR2 from the germline V gene are MNHEY and SVGAGI. This CDR3 comprises 15 residues. CDR3 sequence reads: CASSYEGQGGMTAFF. Here the CDR3 DNA reads TGTGCCAGCAGTTATGAGGGACAGGGCGGAATGACGGCTTTCTTT.

This chain uses TRBV6-1 with TRBJ2-7, with 14 bases that match TRBD2. The V segment lost 0 bases and the J segment 5 bases; nucleotides outside the gene matches: 3. The CDR3 has 16 amino acids. Germline loops: CDR1 MNHNS, CDR2 SASEGT. For the CDR3, the DNA is TGTGCCAGCAGTGAAGCGACTAGCGGGAGGGGGAACGAGCAGTACTTC. It translates to CASSEATSGRGNEQYF.

This clone was detected only once. The rearrangement uses TRBV27 and TRBJ2-5; TRBD2 agrees at 13 bases. CDR1 and CDR2 from the germline V gene are MNHEY and SMNVEV (reference sequence). J was trimmed by 5 bases and V by 7 bases; bases with no gene match: 7. The CDR3 is made up of 15 amino acids. This CDR3 is CASTLLAGGGETQYF. CDR3 DNA sequence: TGTGCCAGCACCTTACTAGCGGGAGGGGGGGAGACCCAGTACTTC.

The chain recombines TRBV4-1 with TRBJ2-7, with 13 bases identical to TRBD2. J lost 0 bases, V lost 5 bases, and 4 bases had no gene match. This CDR3 comprises 16 residues. CDR1 MGHRA and CDR2 YSYEKL come from the germline V gene. The CDR3 spells CASSIRTSGSSYEQYF. CDR3 nucleotide sequence: TGCGCCAGCAGCATCCGGACTAGCGGGAGCTCCTACGAGCAGTACTTC.

As regards this clone: A much larger clone sits a single nucleotide away, making a read error possible. The V call is TRBV6-4, the J call TRBJ2-2, with TRBD1 matching over 8 bases. Per germline, CDR1 MRHNA and CDR2 SNTAGT. The CDR3 has 14 residues. The ends lost 4 bases at V and 3 bases at J; junction bases unmatched: 1. The chain's CDR3 is CASSAGQDTGELFF. DNA of the CDR3: TGTGCCAGCAGTGCGGGACAGGACACCGGGGAGCTGTTTTTT.

This clone has just one count. The chain couples TRBV28 to TRBJ2-3; TRBD2 aligns across 7 bases. The germline V gene has CDR1 MDHEN and CDR2 SYDVKM. The CDR3 sequence is 18 residues long. J lost 0 bases, V lost 2 bases, and 11 bases had no gene match. CDR3: CASSLLVTSRTSTDTQYF. The DNA of the CDR3 is TGTGCCAGCAGTTTACTTGTGACTAGCAGAACTAGCACAGATACGCAGTATTTT.

This clone was seen more than once but under ten times. An end of the junction does not agree with germline; a read error may underlie this. The V and J genes are TRBV15 and TRBJ2-1, with 9 bases aligning to TRBD2. There are 13 residues in the CDR3. Per germline, CDR1 LNHNV and CDR2 YYDKDF (reference sequence). This CDR3 reads CATSRPPTSGPLF. The CDR3 nucleotides are TGTGCCACCAGCAGACCCCCGACTAGCGGCCCGCTCTTC.

The V call is TRBV5-1, the J call TRBJ2-1; 9 bases map to TRBD2. Trimming cost V 8 bases and J 0 bases; bases outside gene matches: 12. The CDR3 runs 17 residues. Germline V gives CDR1 SGHRS, CDR2 YFSETQ. Here the CDR3 reads CASRLADIGSSYNEQFF. As DNA, the CDR3 is TGCGCCAGTAGACTAGCGGACATTGGAAGCTCCTACAATGAGCAGTTCTTC. The full variable domain, its missing parts supplied by reference TRBV5-1 and TRBJ2-1, is KAGVTQTPRYLIKTRGQQVTLSCSPISGHRSVSWYQQTPGQGLQFLFEYFSETQRNKGNFPGRFSGRQFSNSRSEMNVSTLELGDSALYLCASRLADIGSSYNEQFFGPGTRLTVL.

The V and J genes are TRBV4-1 and TRBJ2-1, with TRBD1 identical over 10 bases. This CDR3 is built from 17 residues. V gave up 3 bases and J gave up 8 bases; unmatched junction bases: 13. Germline V gene sequence: CDR1 MGHRA, CDR2 YSYEKL. As DNA, the CDR3 is TGCGCCAGCAGCCAGTCAAATCCGGGACAGGGGTCCGATGAGCAGTTCTTC. It translates to CASSQSNPGQGSDEQFF.

The rearrangement links TRBV7-9 to TRBJ2-1; possibly TRBD2 for D (5 bases). V was pared by 6 bases and J by 3 bases, with 12 bases between. Germline V lookup: CDR1 SEHNR, CDR2 FQNEAQ (reference sequence). This CDR3 has 14 amino acids. CDR3 region: CASSPGSDYNEQFF. The CDR3 DNA sequence: TGTGCCAGCAGTCCCGGTAGCGACTACAATGAGCAGTTCTTC.

J is TRBJ1-3 and V is TRBV10-3; a possible D gene is TRBD1 (6 bases). This CDR3 has 15 residues. Trimming took 11 bases from V and 8 from J, leaving 25 bases between them. Germline CDR1 reads ENHRY; CDR2 reads SYGVKD. The CDR3 DNA sequence: TGTGCCTCCCAGAAGGGCCCAGGGGTCGTAGACACCATATATTTT. Protein product: CASQKGPGVVDTIYF.

The count of this clone is one. V and J are TRBV4-1 and TRBJ1-5, with 7 bases matching TRBD1. Germline V gene sequence: CDR1 MGHRA, CDR2 YSYEKL. V lost 1 base and J lost 7; bases outside the gene matches: 13. The CDR3 sequence is 17 residues long. Here the CDR3 reads CASSQGPRGQRRQPQHF. The CDR3 DNA reads as TGCGCCAGCAGCCAAGGGCCAAGGGGGCAGAGAAGGCAGCCCCAGCATTTT.

The chain uses TRBV10-2 and TRBJ1-5; D not certain. Germline CDR1 and CDR2: WSHSY and SAAADI. The V end was cut by 3 bases, the J end by 5 bases, with 11 bases between. The CDR3 has 14 residues. This CDR3 is CASSEEGWHQPQHF. The CDR3 bases are TGCGCCAGCAGTGAAGAGGGATGGCATCAGCCCCAGCATTTT.